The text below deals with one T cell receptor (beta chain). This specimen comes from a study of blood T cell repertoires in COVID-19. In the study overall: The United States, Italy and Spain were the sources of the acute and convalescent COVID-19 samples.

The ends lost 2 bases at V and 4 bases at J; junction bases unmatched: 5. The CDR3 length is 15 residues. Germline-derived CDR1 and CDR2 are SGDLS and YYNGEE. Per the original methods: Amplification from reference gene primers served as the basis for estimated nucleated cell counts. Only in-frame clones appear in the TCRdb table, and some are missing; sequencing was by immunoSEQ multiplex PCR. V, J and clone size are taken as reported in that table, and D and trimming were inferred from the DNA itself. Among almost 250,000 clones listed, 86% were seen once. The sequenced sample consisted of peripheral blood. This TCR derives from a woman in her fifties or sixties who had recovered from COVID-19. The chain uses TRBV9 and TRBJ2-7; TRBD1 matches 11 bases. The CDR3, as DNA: TGTGCCAGCAGCGTGGGGGGACAGGGGGTATACGAGCAGTACTTC. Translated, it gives CASSVGGQGVYEQYF.